This TCR beta chain was recorded in a study of T-cell memory formation after mild COVID-19 (dated by TCRdb to about 2021). Turning to the overall study: Most TCR sequence clusters were specific to one of the two donors. In two donors, T-cell clones that expanded and contracted after mild COVID-19 were followed by sequencing TCRalpha and TCRbeta repertoires longitudinally. The cohort was made up of two young adult volunteers, one female and one male, who were previously healthy. Study-wide findings and limitations: From day 15 to 85, contracting clones showed balanced CD4/CD8 phenotypes, whereas a second wave of clones that expanded from day 15 to 37 leaned towards CD4+. Contracting CD4+ clones appeared mostly in the CM and EM memory subsets, whereas CD8+ clones were enriched in EMRA. Some responding clones were found in pre-infection memory, which suggests that pre-existing cross-reactive memory T cells took part in the SARS-CoV-2 response. The study covered only a couple of mild cases, and larger cohorts including severe cases with pre-infection samples were considered necessary. SARS-CoV-2 specificity was not confirmed for the second-wave clones peaking on day 37.

This clonotype was found many times. What this receptor recognizes is not known. Per-nucleotide qualities are absent, and no much larger clonotype sits a single base away. The germline V gene (reference sequence) yields DFQATT for CDR1 and SNEGSKA for CDR2. The CDR3 numbers 12 residues from cysteine through phenylalanine. Here the CDR3 DNA is all that survives: 36 bases in frame from base 1. The junction shows trimming of 6 bases on V and 2 bases on J, and the gene matches do not reach 0 bases of it. Instrument used: Illumina NovaSeq 6000. TCRalpha and TCRbeta cDNA libraries were constructed by 5'RACE with constant-segment primers, with sample barcodes and unique molecular identifiers being introduced. RNA was extracted from every sample with Trizol reagent. Amplification of the libraries took two PCR steps, and the second step added a second sample barcode plus Illumina TruSeq adapters. Sequencing of libraries was performed on an Illumina NovaSeq with 2 x 150 bp paired-end reads. The authors' pipeline ran thus. The reads were demultiplexed and collapsed into UMI-guided consensus sequences using migec v1.2.7. Using mixcr v2.1.11, the UMI consensuses were aligned to TRA and TRB V and J templates and assembled into clonotypes. A clonotype was counted as expanded or contracted only when both edgeR and NoisET called the clonotype significant, with the noise models trained on biological replicates. For edgeR calls, a false discovery rate-adjusted p below 0.01 and a log2 fold-change threshold of 1 were applied. As an exploratory analysis of dynamics, max-normalized trajectories of the 1000 most abundant clonotypes were examined with PCA combined with hierarchical clustering. The CD4 or CD8 phenotype of responding clones was assigned using the separately sequenced CD4+ and CD8+ repertoires. The raw public data were reprocessed by TCRdb itself: fastp quality trimming at Q25, MiXCR clonotype calling, in-frame beta chains only. Each CDR3 protein gets just one entry, which takes the most common genes and DNA from the rows behind it. TCRdb's processing, not the authors' own work, is the source of the V and J calls. The sample contains nearly 350,000 distinct CDR3 sequences, around 13% of them found a single time. The ten largest clones capture about a fifth of the sample.

Ficoll-Paque density gradient centrifugation was the method used to isolate PBMCs. The chain joins TRBV20-1 to TRBJ1-5; TRBD1 fits 8 bases in the junction. Specimen: PBMCs or a T cell subset sorted from them (not recorded which). The sequence came from a man aged 18 to 29 who had mild COVID-19 (a few samples of this study predate the infection). The sample titles of this study are shuffled in the database, so cell type and time point are left out; the donor was told from shared clones. In nucleotides, the sequence is TGCAGTGCACAGGGGGGCAATCAGCCCCAGCATTTT. Protein translation: CSAQGGNQPQHF.